The present T cell receptor (beta chain) was sequenced within a study of OX40 agonist ivuxolimab in advanced cancers. Background on the study: A history of anti-PD-1, anti-PD-L1 or anti-CTLA-4 therapy was acceptable, and about 37% had some. Study-wide results and caveats: Averaging showed that CD8+ T cells had more expanded clones than CD4+ did.

Patients with autoimmune history or systemic immunosuppression were excluded. Sampling times: baseline, cycle 4 day 1, cycle 7 day 1. The CDR3 is made up of 14 amino acids. Germline lookup yields CDR1 MNHEY and CDR2 SMNVEV (reference sequence). V was pared by 2 bases and J by 4 bases, with 12 bases between. To note about this clone: The antigen is not known.

Generated by immunoSEQ multiplex PCR, the TCRdb table keeps only in-frame clones and is missing some. The table shows some 87,000 clones, with approximately 91% occurring only once. Here the sequenced sample was CD4+ or CD8+ T cells sorted from blood, taken in a trial of the OX40 agonist ivuxolimab. The receptor was isolated from an adult with an advanced solid tumor such as melanoma, head and neck, liver or kidney cancer. V is TRBV27 and J is TRBJ2-7; perhaps TRBD1 as D (6 bases). The CDR3: CASSLQGLTYEQYF. Here the CDR3 DNA reads TGTGCCAGCAGTTTACAGGGGTTAACGTACGAGCAGTACTTC.